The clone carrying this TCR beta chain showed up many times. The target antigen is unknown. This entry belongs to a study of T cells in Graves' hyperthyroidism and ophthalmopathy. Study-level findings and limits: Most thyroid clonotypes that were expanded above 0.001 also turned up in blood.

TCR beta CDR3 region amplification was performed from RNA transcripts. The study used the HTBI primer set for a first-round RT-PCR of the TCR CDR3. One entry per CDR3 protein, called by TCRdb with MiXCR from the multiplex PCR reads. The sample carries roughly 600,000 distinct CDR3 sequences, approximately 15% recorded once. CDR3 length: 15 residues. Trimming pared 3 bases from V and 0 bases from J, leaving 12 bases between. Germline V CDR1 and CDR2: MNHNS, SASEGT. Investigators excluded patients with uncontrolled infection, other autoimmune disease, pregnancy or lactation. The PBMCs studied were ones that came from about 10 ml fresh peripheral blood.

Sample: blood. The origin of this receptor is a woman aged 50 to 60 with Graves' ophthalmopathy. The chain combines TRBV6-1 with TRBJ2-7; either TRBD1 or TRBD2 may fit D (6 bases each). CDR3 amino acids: CASSDPGASSYEQYF. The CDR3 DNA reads TGTGCCAGCAGTGACCCGGGGGCCAGCTCCTACGAGCAGTACTTC.